This section outlines one T cell receptor (beta chain) sequence together with its context. This record belongs to a study of OX40 agonist ivuxolimab in advanced cancers. About the study: Patients received the agonistic anti-OX40 (CD134) antibody ivuxolimab.

V was pared by 5 bases and J by 7 bases, with 10 bases between. Germline values: CDR1 SGHVS, CDR2 FNYEAQ. The CDR3 has 12 residues. Blood draws occurred at baseline, cycle 4 day 1, and cycle 7 day 1. Profiled with immunoSEQ multiplex PCR; TCRdb holds only in-frame clones, not every one. Of roughly 70,000 clones in the sample, 80% to 90% were seen once. V gene TRBV7-6 combines with J gene TRBJ2-3; a possible D gene is TRBD1 (5 bases). Source: CD4+ or CD8+ T cells sorted from blood, taken in a trial of the OX40 agonist ivuxolimab. The sequence was obtained from an adult with an advanced solid tumor such as melanoma, head and neck, liver or kidney cancer. CDR3: CASSPDSYTQYF. CDR3 sequence (DNA): TGTGCCAGCAGCCCAGACAGCTATACGCAGTATTTT.